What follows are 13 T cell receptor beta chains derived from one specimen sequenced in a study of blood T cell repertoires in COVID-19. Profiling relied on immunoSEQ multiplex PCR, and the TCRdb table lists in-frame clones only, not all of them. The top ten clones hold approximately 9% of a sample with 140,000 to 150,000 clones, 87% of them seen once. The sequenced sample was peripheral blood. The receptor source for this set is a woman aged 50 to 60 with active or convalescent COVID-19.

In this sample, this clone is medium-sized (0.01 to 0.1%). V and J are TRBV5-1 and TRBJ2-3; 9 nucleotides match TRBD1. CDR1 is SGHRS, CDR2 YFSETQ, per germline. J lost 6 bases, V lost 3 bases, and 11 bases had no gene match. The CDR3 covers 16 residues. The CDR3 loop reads CASSSLNRGPMDTQYF. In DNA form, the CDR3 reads TGCGCCAGCAGCTCCTTAAACAGGGGGCCGATGGATACGCAGTATTTT.

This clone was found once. The CDR3 loop is CATSRASGGTSGRNEQYF. The CDR3, as DNA: TGTGCCACCAGCAGAGCCAGTGGCGGGACTAGCGGGAGGAACGAGCAGTACTTC. V usage is TRBV15 and J usage is TRBJ2-7; 15 bases agree with TRBD2. Germline values: CDR1 LNHNV, CDR2 YYDKDF (reference sequence). This CDR3 contains 18 residues. With V trimmed by 1 base and J by 5 bases, 9 bases remained unmatched.

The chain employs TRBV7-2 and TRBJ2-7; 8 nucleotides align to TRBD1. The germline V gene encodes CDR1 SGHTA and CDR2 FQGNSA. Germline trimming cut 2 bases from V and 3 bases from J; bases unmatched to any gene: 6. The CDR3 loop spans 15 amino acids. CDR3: CASSLSGQADYEQYF. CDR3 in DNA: TGTGCCAGCAGCTTATCGGGACAGGCGGACTACGAGCAGTACTTC.

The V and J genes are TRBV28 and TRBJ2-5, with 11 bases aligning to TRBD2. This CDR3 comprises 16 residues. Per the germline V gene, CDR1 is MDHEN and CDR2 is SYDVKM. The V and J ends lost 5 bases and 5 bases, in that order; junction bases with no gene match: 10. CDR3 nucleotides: TGTGCCAGCAGTAGAATAGCGGGAGGGCCGGAGGAGACCCAGTACTTC. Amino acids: CASSRIAGGPEETQYF.

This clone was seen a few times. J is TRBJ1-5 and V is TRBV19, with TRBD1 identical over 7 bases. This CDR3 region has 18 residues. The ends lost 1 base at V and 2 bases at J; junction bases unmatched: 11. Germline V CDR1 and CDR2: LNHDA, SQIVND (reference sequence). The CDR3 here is CASSIGGRTGVGNQPQHF. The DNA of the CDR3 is TGTGCCAGTAGTATAGGGGGCCGAACAGGGGTGGGCAATCAGCCCCAGCATTTT.

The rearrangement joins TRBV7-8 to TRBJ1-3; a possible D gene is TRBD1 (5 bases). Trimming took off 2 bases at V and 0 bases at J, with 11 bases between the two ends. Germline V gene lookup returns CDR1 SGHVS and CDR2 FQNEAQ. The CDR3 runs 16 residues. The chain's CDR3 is CASSLRQQPSGNTIYF. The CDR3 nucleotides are TGTGCCAGCAGCTTACGACAGCAACCCTCTGGAAACACCATATATTTT. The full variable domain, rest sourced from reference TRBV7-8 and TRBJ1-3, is GAGVSQSPRYKVAKRGQDVALRCDPISGHVSLFWYQQALGQGPEFLTYFQNEAQLDKSGLPSDRFFAERPEGSVSTLKIQRTQQEDSAVYLCASSLRQQPSGNTIYFGEGSWLTVV.

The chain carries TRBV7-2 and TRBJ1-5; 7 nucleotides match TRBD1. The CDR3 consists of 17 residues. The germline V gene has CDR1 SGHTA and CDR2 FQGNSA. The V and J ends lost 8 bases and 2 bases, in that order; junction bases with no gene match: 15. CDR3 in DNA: TGTGCCAGCTCGCAGGTAACAGGGGCAGCGGGCAATCAGCCCCAGCATTTT. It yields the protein CASSQVTGAAGNQPQHF.

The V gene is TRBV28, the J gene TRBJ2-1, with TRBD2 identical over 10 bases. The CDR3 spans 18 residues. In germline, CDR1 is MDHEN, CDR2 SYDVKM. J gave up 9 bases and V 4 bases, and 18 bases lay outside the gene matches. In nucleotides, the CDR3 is TGTGCCAGCAGTTCTATCTCGAAGCGGGAGGGCACAGAACGTGAGCAGTTCTTC. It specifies CASSSISKREGTEREQFF.

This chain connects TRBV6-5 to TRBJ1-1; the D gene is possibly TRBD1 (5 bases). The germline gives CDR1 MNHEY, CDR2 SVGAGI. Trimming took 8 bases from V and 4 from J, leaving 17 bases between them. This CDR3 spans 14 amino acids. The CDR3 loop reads CASLGLAGGTEAFF. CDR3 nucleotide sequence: TGTGCCAGCTTGGGGTTAGCCGGGGGCACTGAAGCTTTCTTT.

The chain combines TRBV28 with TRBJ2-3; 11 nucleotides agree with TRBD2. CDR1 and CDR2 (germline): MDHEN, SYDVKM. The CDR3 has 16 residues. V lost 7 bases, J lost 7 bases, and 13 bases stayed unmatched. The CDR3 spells CASTTAGTSGFHTQYF. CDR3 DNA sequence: TGTGCCAGCACCACAGCCGGGACTAGCGGCTTCCATACGCAGTATTTT.

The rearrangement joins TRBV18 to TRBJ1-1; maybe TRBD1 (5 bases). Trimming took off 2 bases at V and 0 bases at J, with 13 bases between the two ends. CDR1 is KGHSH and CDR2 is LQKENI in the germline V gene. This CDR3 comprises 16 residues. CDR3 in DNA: TGTGCCAGCTCACCATATAAGGGGCCCATGAACACTGAAGCTTTCTTT. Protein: CASSPYKGPMNTEAFF.

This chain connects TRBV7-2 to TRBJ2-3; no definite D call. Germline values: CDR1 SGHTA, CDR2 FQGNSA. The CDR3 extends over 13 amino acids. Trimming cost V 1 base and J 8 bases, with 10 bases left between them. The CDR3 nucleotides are TGTGCCAGCAGCTTAGAGCAAGAGTCTACGCAGTATTTT. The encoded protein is CASSLEQESTQYF.

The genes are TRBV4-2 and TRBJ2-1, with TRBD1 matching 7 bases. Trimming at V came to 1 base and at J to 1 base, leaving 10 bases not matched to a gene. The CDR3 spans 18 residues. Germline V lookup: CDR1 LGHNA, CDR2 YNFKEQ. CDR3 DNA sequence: TGTGCCAGCAGCCAAGTGCTGGTCGAGACAGGGTCCTACAATGAGCAGTTCTTC. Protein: CASSQVLVETGSYNEQFF.